The 21 T cell receptor beta chains reported below all come from one sample, sequenced in a study of T cell repertoires in cytomegalovirus infection. Which antigens these TCRs recognize remains unknown. TCRdb reprocessed the reads via MiXCR and lists one record per CDR3 protein. In the table there are under 200,000 distinct CDR3 sequences, roughly a fifth of which are singletons. The sequenced sample was CD8+ T cells from cultured PBMCs, obtained from culture after CMV antigen stimulation. These receptor sequences come from a human donor in good health (CMV status not recorded). Some clones in this sample may be carry-over from other donors' samples.

The chain employs TRBV7-8 and TRBJ2-7, with D possibly matching TRBD1 (5 bases). This CDR3 spans 16 amino acids. CDR1 is SGHVS and CDR2 is FQNEAQ in the germline V gene. V lost 1 base to trimming and J lost 6 bases, with 19 bases between them. The CDR3 DNA reads TGTGCCAGCAGCTTAGTAGGGGCACTTAAGGCTCTCGAGCAGTACTTC. This translates into CASSLVGALKALEQYF.

The chain is built from TRBV4-1 and TRBJ1-1, with unresolved D. The CDR3 contains 14 residues. V was cut by 0 bases and J by 7 bases, with 12 bases left in between. Germline V lookup: CDR1 MGHRA, CDR2 YSYEKL. The CDR3 sequence is CASSQEGLNGEAFF. The DNA of the CDR3 is TGCGCCAGCAGCCAAGAAGGTTTAAACGGTGAAGCTTTCTTT.

V gene TRBV7-2 combines with J gene TRBJ2-1; 9 bases fit TRBD2. Germline V gene sequence: CDR1 SGHTA, CDR2 FQGNSA. This CDR3 comprises 16 residues. Unmatched junction bases numbered 6, after V lost 1 base and J lost 5 bases. The CDR3 DNA follows: TGTGCCAGCAGCTTAGGAAGCGGGGGGATCGACAATGAGCAGTTCTTC. This sequence encodes CASSLGSGGIDNEQFF.

This clonotype turned up a few times. The genes are TRBV7-2 and TRBJ1-3; tentative D call: TRBD1 (6 bases). This CDR3 has 16 residues. V was shortened by 4 bases and J by 4 bases, with 17 bases between the two germline ends. Germline CDR1 reads SGHTA; CDR2 reads FQGNSA. CDR3 residues: CASSSSFTGSGNTIYF. The CDR3 DNA reads TGTGCCAGCAGCTCCTCCTTCACAGGGAGCGGAAACACCATATATTTT.

The chain combines TRBV9 with TRBJ1-5; D call uncertain. V lost 0 bases and J 0 bases, leaving 7 bases between the germline ends. In germline, CDR1 is SGDLS, CDR2 YYNGEE. The CDR3 loop spans 15 amino acids. As DNA, the CDR3 is TGTGCCAGCAGCGTAGGAGGGAATAGCAATCAGCCCCAGCATTTT. Its protein product is CASSVGGNSNQPQHF.

The chain is built from TRBV12-3 or TRBV12-4 and TRBJ2-1, with TRBD1 matching over 9 bases. The length of the CDR3 is 15 residues. The V and J ends lost 6 bases and 4 bases, in that order; junction bases with no gene match: 7. As DNA, the CDR3 is TGTGCCAGCAGGTCCGGGACAGGGAGTTACAATGAGCAGTTCTTC. The encoded protein is CASRSGTGSYNEQFF.

This clonotype was seen only a few times. The chain employs TRBV4-3 and TRBJ2-3; D gene uncertain. V was shortened by 0 bases and J by 3 bases, with 16 bases between the two germline ends. The CDR3 is 17 residues long. The germline V gene has CDR1 LGHNA and CDR2 YSLEER. CDR3 DNA: TGCGCCAGCAGCCAAGAGGGTGTCTTACAGATGACAGATACGCAGTATTTT. Amino acid sequence: CASSQEGVLQMTDTQYF.

This clonotype has only a few counts. The chain carries TRBV7-9 and TRBJ1-2; D perhaps matches TRBD1 (5 bases). CDR1 is SEHNR and CDR2 is FQNEAQ in the germline V gene (reference sequence). Between the trimmed V and J ends, which lost 4 bases and 8 bases, there was a span of 20 bases. This CDR3 has 15 amino acids. The chain's CDR3 is CASSSRTDDSSGYTF. CDR3 sequence (DNA): TGTGCCAGCAGCTCCCGGACGGATGACAGTAGCGGCTACACCTTC.

A few counts support this clonotype. DNA of the CDR3: TGTGCCAGCAGTTTGAGCCGGACGGCTAACACTGAAGCTTTCTTT. Translating gives CASSLSRTANTEAFF. This chain uses TRBV12-3 or TRBV12-4 with TRBJ1-1; D gene unclear. The CDR3 contains 15 residues. V lost 3 bases and J lost 2, with 13 bases in between.

V is TRBV6-6 and J is TRBJ2-3, with TRBD1 identical over 7 bases. The ends lost 4 bases at V and 4 bases at J; junction bases unmatched: 5. CDR3 length: 14 amino acids. The germline gives CDR1 MNHNY, CDR2 SVGAGI (reference sequence). DNA for the CDR3: TGTGCCAGCAGTTCCCGACAGGGTTCAGATACGCAGTATTTT. Its translation: CASSSRQGSDTQYF.

The chain uses TRBV7-2 and TRBJ2-5; 8 bases align to TRBD2. This CDR3 has 14 amino acids. Germline loops: CDR1 SGHTA, CDR2 FQGNSA. V shed 5 bases, J shed 5 bases, and the junction held 7 bases outside the gene matches. The CDR3: CASSVTSVGETQYF. Here the CDR3 DNA reads TGTGCCAGCAGCGTGACTAGCGTGGGGGAGACCCAGTACTTC.

The chain employs TRBV6-6 and TRBJ2-3, with 8 bases that match TRBD1. The CDR3 extends over 17 amino acids. Germline trimming cut 6 bases from V and 0 bases from J; bases unmatched to any gene: 11. Germline V CDR1 and CDR2: MNHNY, SVGAGI (reference sequence). CDR3 nucleotide sequence: TGTGCCAGCAGCCCACGCCGGACAGGGCCTAGCACAGATACGCAGTATTTT. Residues: CASSPRRTGPSTDTQYF.

The chain has TRBV7-8 and TRBJ2-2; perhaps TRBD2 as D (6 bases). The CDR3 extends over 16 amino acids. CDR1 is SGHVS and CDR2 is FQNEAQ in the germline V gene. V was cut by 0 bases and J by 6 bases, with 14 bases left in between. This CDR3 reads CASSLAGRGGAGELFF. The DNA of the CDR3 is TGTGCCAGCAGCTTAGCGGGCCGTGGCGGGGCCGGGGAGCTGTTTTTT. The full variable domain, rest sourced from reference TRBV7-8 and TRBJ2-2, is GAGVSQSPRYKVAKRGQDVALRCDPISGHVSLFWYQQALGQGPEFLTYFQNEAQLDKSGLPSDRFFAERPEGSVSTLKIQRTQQEDSAVYLCASSLAGRGGAGELFFGEGSRLTVL.

The V and J genes are TRBV7-9 and TRBJ2-1, with 11 nucleotides matching TRBD2. The CDR3 contains 16 residues. The trim removed 5 bases at V and 2 bases at J, leaving 5 bases unmatched. Germline V gene lookup returns CDR1 SEHNR and CDR2 FQNEAQ (reference sequence). CDR3 in amino acids: CASSVSGLAAYNEQFF. CDR3 nucleotides: TGTGCCAGCAGCGTATCGGGACTAGCGGCCTACAATGAGCAGTTCTTC.

This clonotype was seen only a few times. The chain employs TRBV28 and TRBJ2-6; maybe TRBD1 (5 bases). The CDR3 extends over 17 amino acids. Germline lookup yields CDR1 MDHEN and CDR2 SYDVKM. The ends were cut back, 3 bases at V and 0 bases at J, with 12 bases in the middle. As DNA, the CDR3 is TGTGCCAGCAGTTTGGAGACAGTTGCCTCTGGGGCCAACGTCCTGACTTTC. Protein: CASSLETVASGANVLTF.

This rearrangement joins TRBV7-9 to TRBJ2-5, with TRBD1 matching 8 bases. The CDR3 is 14 amino acids. Germline assignment: CDR1 SEHNR and CDR2 FQNEAQ (reference sequence). V was clipped by 5 bases and J by 2 bases; unmatched bases: 4. The CDR3 reads CASSPTGAQETQYF. The CDR3 DNA reads as TGTGCCAGCAGCCCGACAGGGGCTCAAGAGACCCAGTACTTC.

The chain recombines TRBV11-2 with TRBJ2-2; D call uncertain. Trimming left V 1 base short and J 1 base short, with 7 bases between. Germline lookup yields CDR1 SGHAT and CDR2 FQNNGV. The length of the CDR3 is 15 residues. The CDR3 is CASSLGALNTGELFF. The CDR3 nucleotides are TGTGCCAGCAGCTTAGGGGCTCTGAACACCGGGGAGCTGTTTTTT.

This clonotype came up many times. The chain combines TRBV7-2 with TRBJ1-6, with D unclear. V dropped 2 bases and J dropped 5 bases, with 13 bases sitting between them. Per germline, CDR1 SGHTA and CDR2 FQGNSA. CDR3 size: 16 residues. For the CDR3, the DNA is TGTGCCAGCAGCTTATCGTGGCAGTTTAATAATTCACCCCTCCACTTT. It codes for CASSLSWQFNNSPLHF.

This clonotype was detected a few times. The chain links TRBV5-4 to TRBJ2-1; D not resolved. The CDR3 contains 12 residues. CDR1 and CDR2 (germline): SGHNT, YYREEE (reference sequence). Trimming took 3 bases from V and 7 from J, leaving 8 bases between them. This CDR3 reads CASSSDANEQFF. The CDR3 DNA reads as TGTGCCAGCAGCTCTGACGCGAATGAGCAGTTCTTC.

This clonotype was seen a handful of times. This chain links TRBV7-3 with TRBJ2-7; perhaps D is TRBD1 or TRBD2 (5 bases each). Deletions cut 5 bases from V and 1 base from J, with 18 bases between. Germline lookup yields CDR1 SGHTA and CDR2 FQGTGA. The CDR3 contains 16 residues. The DNA for the CDR3 is TGTGCCAGCAGCAGAACTACGGGACGGGAATCCTACGAGCAGTACTTC. It codes for CASSRTTGRESYEQYF. The complete variable domain, with remaining parts taken from reference TRBV7-3 and TRBJ2-7, reads GAGVSQTPSNKVTEKGKYVELRCDPISGHTALYWYRQSLGQGPEFLIYFQGTGAADDSGLPNDRFFAVRPEGSVSTLKIQRTERGDSAVYLCASSRTTGRESYEQYFGPGTRLTVT.

This clonotype was counted a few times. The CDR3, as DNA: TGTGCCAGCAGCGAGTTTGGAAGTTCTAATGAAAAACTGTTTTTT. Residues: CASSEFGSSNEKLFF. The chain has TRBV9 and TRBJ1-4; D is unclear. This CDR3 comprises 15 residues. V was cut by 3 bases and J by 3 bases, with 12 bases left in between. The germline CDR1 and CDR2 sequences are SGDLS and YYNGEE.